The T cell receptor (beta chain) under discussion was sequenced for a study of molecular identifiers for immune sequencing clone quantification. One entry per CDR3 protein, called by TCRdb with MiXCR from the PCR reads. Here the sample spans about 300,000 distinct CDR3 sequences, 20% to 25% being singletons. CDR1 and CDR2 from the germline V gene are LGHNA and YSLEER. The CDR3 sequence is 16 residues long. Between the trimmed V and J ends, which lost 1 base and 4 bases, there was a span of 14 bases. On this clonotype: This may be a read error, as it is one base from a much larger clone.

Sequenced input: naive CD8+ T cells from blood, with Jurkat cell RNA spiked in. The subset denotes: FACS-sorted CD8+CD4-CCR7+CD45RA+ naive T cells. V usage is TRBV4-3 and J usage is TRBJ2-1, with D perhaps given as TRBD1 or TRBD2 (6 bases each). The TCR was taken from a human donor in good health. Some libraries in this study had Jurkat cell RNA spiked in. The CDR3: CASSQGRGLNYNEQFF. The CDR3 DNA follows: TGCGCCAGCAGCCAAGGTCGGGGGCTAAATTACAATGAGCAGTTCTTC.